These 31 T cell receptor beta chains share one sample of origin, sequenced in a study of cytomegalovirus exposure and HLA in healthy donors. The primer mix had 60 Vbeta and 13 Jbeta primers. Produced via immunoSEQ multiplex PCR; TCRdb's table is partial and in-frame only. The repertoire table contains some 200,000 clones. Sequencing was carried out using PBMCs. The receptors shown here come from a boy aged 5-17 years in good health and CMV-seronegative.

This rearrangement joins TRBV18 to TRBJ2-5, with 8 positions matching TRBD2. There are 15 residues in the CDR3. V lost 2 bases to trimming and J lost 5 bases; unmatched junction nucleotides: 7. The germline V gene has CDR1 KGHSH and CDR2 LQKENI. This CDR3 reads CASSPGLASGETQYF. CDR3 sequence (DNA): TGTGCCAGCTCACCAGGACTAGCCTCAGGGGAGACCCAGTACTTC.

CDR3 residues: CASSRDFSTDTQYF. The DNA of the CDR3 is TGCGCCAGCAGTCGGGACTTTAGCACAGATACGCAGTATTTT. J is TRBJ2-3 and V is TRBV4-3, with D possibly being TRBD2 (6 bases). The germline CDR1 and CDR2 sequences are LGHNA and YSLEER. The CDR3 runs 14 residues. V lost 6 bases, J lost 0 bases, and 10 bases lay in between.

The rearrangement links TRBV6-1 to TRBJ2-7; the D gene is possibly TRBD2 (6 bases). The germline CDR1 and CDR2 sequences are MNHNS and SASEGT. V was cut by 1 base and J by 3 bases, with 10 bases left in between. The CDR3 consists of 14 residues. CDR3 sequence reads: CASSEVTSHYEQYF. The CDR3 nucleotides are TGTGCCAGCAGTGAAGTCACTAGCCACTACGAGCAGTACTTC.

This rearrangement joins TRBV5-1 to TRBJ2-2; 9 nucleotides line up with TRBD2. This CDR3 has 17 residues. V lost 2 bases to trimming and J lost 8 bases; unmatched junction nucleotides: 13. CDR1 and CDR2 from the germline V gene are SGHRS and YFSETQ. CDR3 amino acids: CASSFARGGALKGELFF. CDR3 coding DNA: TGCGCCAGCAGCTTCGCCCGCGGGGGGGCCTTGAAAGGGGAGCTGTTTTTT.

The rearrangement uses TRBV6-6 and TRBJ1-6, with a weak D call TRBD1 (5 bases). Trimming shortened V by 5 bases and J by 7 bases, and 15 bases separated the two germline ends. This CDR3 spans 15 amino acids. Germline V gives CDR1 MNHNY, CDR2 SVGAGI (reference sequence). This chain's CDR3 is CASSHGTHKNSPLHF. CDR3 nucleotides: TGTGCCAGCAGTCACGGGACTCATAAGAATTCACCCCTCCACTTT.

This chain uses TRBV9 with TRBJ2-3; a weak D match, TRBD2 (7 bases). V lost 2 bases, J lost 5 bases, and 12 bases lay in between. The CDR3 has 14 amino acids. CDR1 is SGDLS and CDR2 is YYNGEE in the germline V gene. In DNA, the CDR3 is TGTGCCAGCAGCGTCCGGGGGGCCAAAGATACGCAGTATTTT. As protein: CASSVRGAKDTQYF.

The genes are TRBV5-6 and TRBJ2-5; 11 bases fit TRBD1. The J call is in doubt because the DNA end fits TRBJ2-7 better. CDR1 is SGHDT and CDR2 is YYEEEE in the germline V gene. CDR3 length equals 15 residues. CDR3: CASSLWDRGTYEQYF. CDR3 nucleotide sequence: TGTGCCAGCAGCTTGTGGGACAGGGGGACCTACGAGCAGTACTTC.

The chain combines TRBV4-2 with TRBJ2-1, with 7 nucleotides matching TRBD2. V gave up 3 bases and J gave up 4 bases; unmatched junction bases: 6. From germline, CDR1 is LGHNA and CDR2 YNFKEQ. This CDR3 comprises 15 residues. The CDR3 region has the DNA TGTGCCAGCAGCCATCAACTAGCGCCTTACAATGAGCAGTTCTTC. It is translated as CASSHQLAPYNEQFF.

Details on this clone: This specimen includes other DNA sequences encoding the same CDR3. This sequence joins TRBV30 and TRBJ1-1, with D possibly TRBD1 on 6 matching bases. The V gene lost 4 bases and the J gene lost 1 base, with 7 bases spanning the gap. This CDR3 contains 12 residues. Germline V gene sequence: CDR1 GTSNPN, CDR2 SVGIG (reference sequence). The CDR3: CAWMTGNTEAFF. As DNA, the CDR3 is TGTGCCTGGATGACAGGGAACACTGAAGCTTTCTTT.

This chain joins TRBV5-1 and TRBJ1-1; D unclear. V lost 4 bases and J 3 bases, leaving 13 bases between the germline ends. The CDR3 has 14 residues. CDR1 is SGHRS, CDR2 YFSETQ, per germline. For the CDR3, the DNA is TGCGCCAGCAGCCTTAGCCCCGGGTACACTGAAGCTTTCTTT. Translating it yields CASSLSPGYTEAFF.

J is TRBJ1-2 and V is TRBV13, with D unclear. Germline-derived CDR1 and CDR2 are PRHDT and FYEKMQ (reference sequence). Deletions cut 9 bases from V and 1 base from J, with 21 bases between. The CDR3 spans 16 residues. CDR3 residues: CASVGGPVVFNYGYTF. The CDR3 nucleotides are TGTGCCAGTGTAGGAGGGCCGGTAGTGTTTAACTATGGCTACACCTTC.

The chain is built from TRBV5-1 and TRBJ1-2; 7 bases are shared with TRBD1. Trimming removed 3 bases from V and 5 bases from J; junction bases left unmatched: 10. Germline CDR1 and CDR2: SGHRS and YFSETQ. The CDR3 consists of 15 residues. This chain's CDR3 is CASSSTPGTDYGYTF. The CDR3 DNA is TGCGCCAGCAGCTCAACCCCCGGGACAGATTATGGCTACACCTTC.

V gene TRBV7-2 combines with J gene TRBJ2-5; weak D call: TRBD2 (5 bases). V dropped 0 bases and J dropped 2 bases, with 7 bases sitting between them. Germline lookup yields CDR1 SGHTA and CDR2 FQGNSA. The CDR3 contains 14 residues. The CDR3 protein is CASSLAPGQETQYF. The DNA for the CDR3 is TGTGCCAGCAGCTTAGCCCCGGGGCAAGAGACCCAGTACTTC.

The DNA of the CDR3 is TGTGCCAGCAGCCGCTCCGGGACTAGCGACAATGAGCAGTTCTTC. This translates into CASSRSGTSDNEQFF. The rearrangement joins TRBV6-5 to TRBJ2-1, with 10 bases identical to TRBD2. This CDR3 contains 15 residues. Germline-derived CDR1 and CDR2 are MNHEY and SVGAGI. V lost 6 bases to trimming and J lost 5 bases; unmatched junction nucleotides: 7.

The chain links TRBV7-9 to TRBJ2-3, with TRBD1 matching over 7 bases. The V gene's germline CDR1 is SEHNR and CDR2 FQNEAQ (reference sequence). The CDR3 runs 19 residues. The trim removed 5 bases at V and 2 bases at J, leaving 19 bases unmatched. CDR3 nucleotide sequence: TGTGCCAGCAGCCCACCACTCCCTTCGGGGACAGCAACCACAGATACGCAGTATTTT. Translated, it gives CASSPPLPSGTATTDTQYF. The full variable domain, completed using reference TRBV7-9 and TRBJ2-3, is DTGVSQNPRHKITKRGQNVTFRCDPISEHNRLYWYRQTLGQGPEFLTYFQNEAQLEKSRLLSDRFSAERPKGSFSTLEIQRTEQGDSAMYLCASSPPLPSGTATTDTQYFGPGTRLTVL.

The J gene is TRBJ1-5, the V gene TRBV19; unclear D gene. The CDR3 has 12 amino acids. The V end lost 4 bases, the J end lost 9 bases, and 10 bases lay between the germline ends. Germline V gene lookup returns CDR1 LNHDA and CDR2 SQIVND (reference sequence). CDR3 protein: CASSTLGRPQHF. CDR3 coding DNA: TGTGCCAGTAGTACCCTAGGGAGGCCCCAGCATTTT.

The chain joins TRBV7-9 to TRBJ1-2, with D maybe TRBD1 (6 bases). Germline V gives CDR1 SEHNR, CDR2 FQNEAQ (reference sequence). V was cut by 3 bases and J by 7 bases, with 15 bases left in between. The CDR3 has 14 amino acids. CDR3 DNA sequence: TGTGCCAGCAGCTTCCCGCGGGGGGCGCTTGGCTACACCTTC. Translated: CASSFPRGALGYTF.

The chain has TRBV4-1 and TRBJ2-2; possible D gene TRBD1, 7 bases. The CDR3 is made up of 17 amino acids. Germline V gives CDR1 MGHRA, CDR2 YSYEKL. With 0 bases removed from V and 2 bases from J, the gap between germline ends came to 13 bases. For the CDR3, the DNA is TGCGCCAGCAGCCAAGATCCCCAGGGGGGAAACACCGGGGAGCTGTTTTTT. Its protein product is CASSQDPQGGNTGELFF.

The chain combines TRBV6-6 with TRBJ1-5, with D maybe TRBD1 (6 bases). The CDR3 is made up of 13 amino acids. The V end was cut by 6 bases, the J end by 7 bases, with 13 bases between. The germline V gene has CDR1 MNHNY and CDR2 SVGAGI (reference sequence). The chain's CDR3 is CASSRTGWQPQHF. CDR3 DNA: TGTGCCAGCAGCAGAACAGGGTGGCAGCCCCAGCATTTT.

The rearrangement links TRBV7-8 to TRBJ1-4, with 7 bases fitting TRBD1. The CDR3 sequence is 17 residues long. CDR1 is SGHVS and CDR2 is FQNEAQ in the germline V gene. V was clipped by 4 bases and J by 0 bases; unmatched bases: 8. CDR3 residues: CASSSRDRASTNEKLFF. DNA of the CDR3: TGTGCCAGCAGCTCCCGGGACAGAGCCTCAACTAATGAAAAACTGTTTTTT.

This rearrangement joins TRBV28 to TRBJ1-5; 9 bases are shared with TRBD1. The CDR3 consists of 16 residues. The V gene's germline CDR1 is MDHEN and CDR2 SYDVKM. Germline trimming cut 5 bases from V and 2 bases from J; bases unmatched to any gene: 7. CDR3 loop: CASSIPQGARNQPQHF. CDR3 nucleotide sequence: TGTGCCAGCAGTATCCCACAGGGGGCACGCAATCAGCCCCAGCATTTT. Supplemented by reference TRBV28 and TRBJ1-5, the full variable domain reads DVKVTQSSRYLVKRTGEKVFLECVQDMDHENMFWYRQDPGLGLRLIYFSYDVKMKEKGDIPEGYSVSREKKERFSLILESASTNQTSMYLCASSIPQGARNQPQHFGDGTRLSIL.

The chain uses TRBV5-1 and TRBJ2-5, with 10 bases aligning to TRBD2. The CDR3 is 14 residues long. Germline assignment: CDR1 SGHRS and CDR2 YFSETQ. V was pared by 8 bases and J by 2 bases, with 6 bases of the junction left unmatched. This CDR3 reads CASSSGGAQETQYF. The CDR3 DNA sequence: TGCGCCAGTTCCAGCGGGGGGGCACAAGAGACCCAGTACTTC.

This sequence joins TRBV9 and TRBJ2-2, with 7 bases fitting TRBD2. J lost 4 bases, V lost 4 bases, and 7 bases had no gene match. This CDR3 is 15 amino acids long. The germline V gene encodes CDR1 SGDLS and CDR2 YYNGEE. CDR3 DNA: TGTGCCAGCAGCTTTAGTGGGGGGGGCACCGGGGAGCTGTTTTTT. Translated: CASSFSGGGTGELFF.

The genes are TRBV12-5 and TRBJ2-7; 10 nucleotides align to TRBD1. V shed 7 bases, J shed 6 bases, and the junction held 9 bases outside the gene matches. This CDR3 region has 14 residues. CDR1 is LGHNT and CDR2 is FRNRAP in the germline V gene. The CDR3 region is CASATSGQGSEQYF. The CDR3 bases are TGTGCTAGTGCTACATCGGGACAGGGGAGCGAGCAGTACTTC.

The chain combines TRBV10-3 with TRBJ2-3; 7 bases map to TRBD2. Trimming cost V 5 bases and J 0 bases; bases outside gene matches: 5. Germline lookup yields CDR1 ENHRY and CDR2 SYGVKD. The CDR3 has 15 residues. The CDR3 nucleotides are TGTGCCATCAGTTTGGGGGGGGGAAGCACAGATACGCAGTATTTT. This encodes CAISLGGGSTDTQYF.

The chain uses TRBV30 and TRBJ1-2, with a possible D match to TRBD1 (5 bases). The CDR3 is 13 amino acids. CDR1 and CDR2 from the germline V gene are GTSNPN and SVGIG (reference sequence). V was trimmed by 0 bases and J by 8 bases, leaving 13 bases between them. The CDR3 is CAWSVMSGMGYTF. DNA of the CDR3: TGTGCCTGGAGTGTTATGTCAGGGATGGGCTACACCTTC.

The CDR3 region is CAISVSPLSQVTEAFF. DNA for the CDR3: TGTGCCATCAGTGTGAGCCCGCTCAGCCAGGTGACTGAAGCTTTCTTT. The chain combines TRBV10-3 with TRBJ1-1; D ambiguous. The ends were cut back, 4 bases at V and 5 bases at J, with 20 bases in the middle. This CDR3 contains 16 residues. Germline V lookup: CDR1 ENHRY, CDR2 SYGVKD.

This rearrangement joins TRBV7-6 to TRBJ1-1, with D possibly matching TRBD1 (5 bases). This CDR3 is built from 14 residues. V was clipped by 6 bases and J by 5 bases, with 16 bases between them. Germline V gene lookup returns CDR1 SGHVS and CDR2 FNYEAQ. CDR3 amino acids: CASRRHQGKTEAFF. Written as DNA, the CDR3 is TGTGCCAGCAGGCGGCATCAGGGAAAAACTGAAGCTTTCTTT.

The chain couples TRBV7-9 to TRBJ2-3; 7 bases map to TRBD2. The V gene's germline CDR1 is SEHNR and CDR2 FQNEAQ (reference sequence). The CDR3 sequence is 15 residues long. V trimming: 5 bases; J trimming: 3 bases; junction bases outside the gene matches: 8. The CDR3 loop reads CASSLRDYRTDTQYF. The DNA for the CDR3 is TGTGCCAGCAGCCTCCGGGACTACCGGACAGATACGCAGTATTTT.

The rearrangement uses TRBV5-5 and TRBJ1-5; maybe TRBD1 (6 bases). The CDR3 covers 15 residues. Germline assignment: CDR1 SGHKS and CDR2 YYEKEE (reference sequence). The germline V and J ends were trimmed by 4 bases and 0 bases, with 11 bases remaining between them. DNA for the CDR3: TGTGCCAGCAGCCCAGGGGAAATTAGCAATCAGCCCCAGCATTTT. Amino acids: CASSPGEISNQPQHF.

The CDR3 sequence is CASSPMEGAGETQYF. CDR3 sequence (DNA): TGTGCCAGCAGTCCCATGGAGGGGGCCGGTGAGACCCAGTACTTC. V and J are TRBV2 and TRBJ2-5; weak D call: TRBD1 (7 bases). CDR3 length equals 15 residues. CDR1 SNHLY and CDR2 FYNNEI come from the germline V gene. Trimming removed 5 bases from V and 5 bases from J, with 18 bases in between.